Presented here are 29 T cell receptor beta chains from one specimen sequenced in a study of cytomegalovirus exposure and HLA in healthy donors (dated by TCRdb to about 2017). Library preparation was by the immunoSEQ multiplex PCR assay. A mixture of 60 forward primers for TCR Vbeta segments and 13 reverse primers for TCR Jbeta segments was used in the multiplex PCR. TCRdb limited this immuneACCESS table to in-frame rearrangements with V and J called. A share of clones is missing; checked studies link under half to unresolved V genes, and the rest is unexplained. The sample yields 90,000 to 120,000 clones; 65% to 80% were counted once. The top ten hold approximately 4.2% of the sample. The specimen sequenced was PBMCs. The receptors shown here come from a male donor in good health and CMV-seronegative.

This clone has only a few counts. The chain employs TRBV27 and TRBJ1-1; 9 bases align to TRBD1. V was clipped by 8 bases and J by 10 bases; unmatched bases: 5. The CDR3 runs to 11 residues. Germline values: CDR1 MNHEY, CDR2 SMNVEV (reference sequence). CDR3 sequence: CASQQGARAFF. DNA for the CDR3: TGTGCCAGCCAACAGGGGGCGAGAGCTTTCTTT.

The chain has TRBV5-6 and TRBJ2-3; D might be TRBD2 (5 bases). Germline CDR1 and CDR2: SGHDT and YYEEEE. The CDR3 contains 14 residues. The V end was cut by 0 bases, the J end by 0 bases, with 5 bases between. This CDR3 reads CASSLGTSTDTQYF. DNA of the CDR3: TGTGCCAGCAGCTTGGGGACTAGCACAGATACGCAGTATTTT.

The chain has TRBV19 and TRBJ2-7; 13 bases match TRBD2. The length of the CDR3 is 16 residues. Looked up from germline, CDR1 is LNHDA and CDR2 is SQIVND (reference sequence). The junction had 7 bases not matched to a gene; V was cut back by 6 bases and J by 2 bases. This chain's CDR3 is CASSTGLAGSPYEQYF. CDR3 bases: TGTGCCAGTAGCACGGGACTAGCGGGATCCCCCTACGAGCAGTACTTC.

V usage is TRBV7-9 and J usage is TRBJ1-1; D might be TRBD1 (5 bases). The germline V and J ends were trimmed by 8 bases and 1 base, with 8 bases remaining between them. In germline, CDR1 is SEHNR, CDR2 FQNEAQ (reference sequence). The CDR3 has 12 residues. CDR3 DNA sequence: TGTGCCAGCCGTAGGGGGAACACTGAAGCTTTCTTT. Residues: CASRRGNTEAFF.

The chain is built from TRBV27 and TRBJ2-2; D is unresolved. CDR3 size: 14 residues. Germline values: CDR1 MNHEY, CDR2 SMNVEV (reference sequence). V was pared by 5 bases and J by 6 bases, with 13 bases between. The chain's CDR3 is CASSARVLAGELFF. Written as DNA, the CDR3 is TGTGCCAGCAGTGCAAGAGTGTTAGCCGGGGAGCTGTTTTTT.

CDR3 in amino acids: CSFLFGGLDEQFF. The CDR3 bases are TGCAGCTTCTTGTTTGGCGGACTGGATGAGCAGTTCTTC. This chain connects TRBV29-1 to TRBJ2-1; a weak D match, TRBD2 (5 bases). With 8 bases removed from V and 8 bases from J, the gap between germline ends came to 19 bases. Germline V gene data show CDR1 as SQVTM and CDR2 as ANQGSEA. This CDR3 has 13 amino acids.

The genes are TRBV18 and TRBJ1-3, with D possibly TRBD1 on 6 matching bases. V was trimmed by 3 bases and J by 2 bases, leaving 20 bases between them. Germline values: CDR1 KGHSH, CDR2 LQKENI. The CDR3 has 18 residues. This chain's CDR3 is CASSPNQRQVLTGNTIYF. The CDR3 bases are TGTGCCAGCTCACCCAACCAAAGACAGGTACTGACTGGAAACACCATATATTTT. The variable domain in full, with the rest retrieved from reference TRBV18 and TRBJ1-3, is NAGVMQNPRHLVRRRGQEARLRCSPMKGHSHVYWYRQLPEEGLKFMVYLQKENIIDESGMPKERFSAEFPKEGPSILRIQQVVRGDSAAYFCASSPNQRQVLTGNTIYFGEGSWLTVV.

This chain connects TRBV29-1 to TRBJ2-1; 9 bases fit TRBD2. Germline CDR1 SQVTM, CDR2 ANQGSEA. The CDR3 covers 16 residues. J was trimmed by 6 bases and V by 0 bases; bases with no gene match: 9. For the CDR3, the DNA is TGCAGCGTTGAAGAATCGGGGCGCGGGAGGGCCAATGAGCAGTTCTTC. Translating it yields CSVEESGRGRANEQFF.

This chain joins TRBV6-4 and TRBJ2-1, with 10 bases lining up with TRBD2. V trimming: 4 bases; J trimming: 8 bases; junction bases outside the gene matches: 8. The CDR3 sequence is 15 residues long. CDR1 and CDR2 from the germline V gene are MRHNA and SNTAGT. In DNA form, the CDR3 reads TGTGCCAGCAGTGGGACCGGGACTAGCGTCGATGAGCAGTTCTTC. Amino acid sequence: CASSGTGTSVDEQFF.

This chain joins TRBV6-1 and TRBJ2-7; 10 bases map to TRBD1. Germline V gene sequence: CDR1 MNHNS, CDR2 SASEGT. After removal of 4 bases from V and 3 bases from J, the junction contained 6 bases not matched to a gene. The CDR3 has 15 residues. The CDR3 is CASSAGTGENYEQYF. The CDR3 DNA reads as TGTGCCAGCAGTGCCGGGACAGGGGAGAACTACGAGCAGTACTTC.

This clone was detected only once. The chain couples TRBV5-1 to TRBJ2-7, with 9 bases lining up with TRBD2. The CDR3 is made up of 15 amino acids. The trim removed 5 bases at V and 0 bases at J, leaving 6 bases unmatched. CDR1 SGHRS and CDR2 YFSETQ come from the germline V gene. The CDR3: CASSYSGRSSYEQYF. CDR3 nucleotides: TGCGCCAGCAGTTATAGCGGGAGAAGCTCCTACGAGCAGTACTTC. Filled out from reference TRBV5-1 and TRBJ2-7, the complete variable domain reads KAGVTQTPRYLIKTRGQQVTLSCSPISGHRSVSWYQQTPGQGLQFLFEYFSETQRNKGNFPGRFSGRQFSNSRSEMNVSTLELGDSALYLCASSYSGRSSYEQYFGPGTRLTVT.

This rearrangement joins TRBV7-9 to TRBJ1-4; possibly TRBD1 for D (6 bases). The CDR3 is made up of 14 amino acids. Germline V gives CDR1 SEHNR, CDR2 FQNEAQ (reference sequence). The V gene lost 3 bases and the J gene lost 8 bases, with 13 bases spanning the gap. CDR3 nucleotide sequence: TGTGCCAGCAGCTTTACAGGGATGGTCGAAAAACTGTTTTTT. Translating gives CASSFTGMVEKLFF.

This clone was seen more than once but under ten times. The V and J genes are TRBV5-5 and TRBJ1-3; D is possibly TRBD1 (6 bases). V was clipped by 0 bases and J by 2 bases, with 15 bases between them. CDR1 is SGHKS, CDR2 YYEKEE, per germline (reference sequence). This CDR3 spans 17 amino acids. This CDR3 is CASSLADRLGPGNTIYF. The CDR3 bases are TGTGCCAGCAGCTTGGCCGACAGGTTAGGGCCTGGAAACACCATATATTTT.

The rearrangement joins TRBV6-5 to TRBJ2-5; 8 bases are shared with TRBD1. The CDR3 extends over 16 amino acids. Germline V lookup: CDR1 MNHEY, CDR2 SVGAGI. V dropped 4 bases and J dropped 5; count of bases not matched to a gene: 12. Written as DNA, the CDR3 is TGTGCCAGCAGTTCAGTCGGCAGGGGGCTGGGGGAGACCCAGTACTTC. The encoded protein is CASSSVGRGLGETQYF.

The genes are TRBV6-4 and TRBJ2-3, with 10 bases that match TRBD2. Germline V CDR1 and CDR2: MRHNA, SNTAGT. This CDR3 contains 15 residues. The V segment lost 8 bases and the J segment 0 bases; nucleotides outside the gene matches: 5. CDR3 nucleotide sequence: TGTGCCAGCGCTAGCGGGAGAGGTAGCACAGATACGCAGTATTTT. It yields the protein CASASGRGSTDTQYF.

The chain employs TRBV27 and TRBJ1-3; D is uncertain. From germline, CDR1 is MNHEY and CDR2 SMNVEV (reference sequence). This CDR3 region has 16 residues. The V and J ends lost 2 bases and 4 bases respectively, with 15 bases between them. CDR3 DNA sequence: TGTGCCAGCAGTTTAGCAGGCCCCACACAGGGAAACACCATATATTTT. Encoded protein: CASSLAGPTQGNTIYF.

The genes are TRBV6-5 and TRBJ2-2; maybe TRBD2 (7 bases). V dropped 0 bases and J dropped 8 bases, with 10 bases sitting between them. From germline, CDR1 is MNHEY and CDR2 SVGAGI. The CDR3 extends over 14 amino acids. CDR3 nucleotide sequence: TGTGCCAGCAGTTACTCGGGGGGGCCTGGGGAGCTGTTTTTT. Residues: CASSYSGGPGELFF.

The rearrangement links TRBV10-2 to TRBJ2-5; D is perhaps TRBD2 (5 bases). Trimming cost V 4 bases and J 4 bases, with 13 bases left between them. The V gene's germline CDR1 is WSHSY and CDR2 SAAADI. CDR3 length: 14 amino acids. CDR3 DNA sequence: TGCGCCAGCAGTGTCCCGAGAGGGAGAGAGACCCAGTACTTC. Translation: CASSVPRGRETQYF.

This chain uses TRBV7-2 with TRBJ1-3; 7 positions agree with TRBD1. Unmatched junction bases numbered 20, after V lost 5 bases and J lost 4 bases. The CDR3 covers 19 residues. CDR1 and CDR2 (germline): SGHTA, FQGNSA. The CDR3 nucleotides read TGTGCCAGCAGCGATTATCGGGACAGCCACTCCATGGGAGGAAACACCATATATTTT. The encoded protein is CASSDYRDSHSMGGNTIYF.

This clone was seen once. The chain carries TRBV29-1 and TRBJ1-2; TRBD1 is a possible D gene (5 bases). The CDR3 contains 13 residues. Trimming took off 6 bases at V and 7 bases at J, with 18 bases between the two ends. The V gene's germline CDR1 is SQVTM and CDR2 ANQGSEA. The CDR3 region has the DNA TGCAGCGTAGAGCCCCCTGGGGGGGGTGGCTACACCTTC. This gives the protein CSVEPPGGGGYTF.

This clone appeared a single time. The chain employs TRBV27 and TRBJ2-7; 14 nucleotides line up with TRBD2. V lost 5 bases to trimming and J lost 6 bases; unmatched junction nucleotides: 6. The germline gives CDR1 MNHEY, CDR2 SMNVEV (reference sequence). This CDR3 is built from 15 residues. CDR3 nucleotide sequence: TGTGCCAGCAGTGTCGGGACTAGCGGGAGAGGCGAGCAGTACTTC. It encodes CASSVGTSGRGEQYF.

As regards this clone: Additional DNA sequences in this sample encode the identical CDR3. The CDR3 is CAWDSSGNTIYF. Here the CDR3 DNA reads TGTGCCTGGGACTCCTCTGGAAACACCATATATTTT. This sequence joins TRBV30 and TRBJ1-3; the D is unclear. This CDR3 contains 12 residues. CDR1 GTSNPN and CDR2 SVGIG come from the germline V gene (reference sequence). V lost 5 bases, J lost 0 bases, and 5 bases lay in between.

The CDR3 nucleotides read TGTGCCAGTAGAGCCGACAGGGGCTCTGGAAACACCATATATTTT. Amino acid sequence: CASRADRGSGNTIYF. The chain links TRBV19 to TRBJ1-3, with 8 bases matching TRBD1. Germline V gene sequence: CDR1 LNHDA, CDR2 SQIVND (reference sequence). This CDR3 region has 15 residues. After removal of 6 bases from V and 0 bases from J, the junction contained 4 bases not matched to a gene.

There are a few counts of this clone. The genes are TRBV9 and TRBJ2-7; 7 bases match TRBD2. The CDR3 spans 17 residues. Germline CDR1 SGDLS, CDR2 YYNGEE. The V segment lost 0 bases and the J segment 3 bases; nucleotides outside the gene matches: 12. In DNA, the CDR3 is TGTGCCAGCAGCGTAGGCGGGGAGGGAGCGGGGCTCTACGAGCAGTACTTC. Its protein product is CASSVGGEGAGLYEQYF.

The chain recombines TRBV27 with TRBJ2-6, with a weak D call TRBD2 (5 bases). This CDR3 region has 19 residues. V was cut by 4 bases and J by 0 bases, with 19 bases left in between. Germline V gives CDR1 MNHEY, CDR2 SMNVEV (reference sequence). CDR3 region: CASSWRGKAAYSGANVLTF. The CDR3 nucleotides read TGTGCCAGCAGTTGGAGAGGGAAGGCAGCCTACTCTGGGGCCAACGTCCTGACTTTC.

This clone occurred a few times. The V call is TRBV2, the J call TRBJ2-3; TRBD2 aligns across 13 bases. The CDR3 is 18 residues long. Germline trimming cut 7 bases from V and 0 bases from J; bases unmatched to any gene: 10. The germline gives CDR1 SNHLY, CDR2 FYNNEI. The CDR3 DNA reads TGTGCCAGCACGAGGGGACTAGCGGGATTCACTAGCACAGATACGCAGTATTTT. Residues: CASTRGLAGFTSTDTQYF.

The V and J genes are TRBV6-4 and TRBJ2-2, with 7 bases matching TRBD1. Germline V gene lookup returns CDR1 MRHNA and CDR2 SNTAGT. The CDR3 is 14 amino acids. Trimming cost V 5 bases and J 6 bases; bases outside gene matches: 6. CDR3 coding DNA: TGTGCCAGCAGTCCCACGACAGGGCCCGGGGAGCTGTTTTTT. This translates into CASSPTTGPGELFF.

This clone showed up just once. J is TRBJ2-3 and V is TRBV28; D may be TRBD1 (6 bases). The CDR3 sequence is 13 residues long. Trimming left V 2 bases short and J 11 bases short, with 14 bases between. CDR1 MDHEN and CDR2 SYDVKM come from the germline V gene. CDR3 DNA sequence: TGTGCCAGCAGTTTAGGTTCGACAGGTTTGCAGTATTTT. Translating gives CASSLGSTGLQYF. The entire variable domain, with the rest obtained from reference TRBV28 and TRBJ2-3, is as follows: DVKVTQSSRYLVKRTGEKVFLECVQDMDHENMFWYRQDPGLGLRLIYFSYDVKMKEKGDIPEGYSVSREKKERFSLILESASTNQTSMYLCASSLGSTGLQYFGPGTRLTVL.

This sequence joins TRBV2 and TRBJ1-2; D may be TRBD1 (6 bases). Trimming pared 7 bases from V and 2 bases from J, leaving 11 bases between. The CDR3 length is 13 residues. Germline V lookup: CDR1 SNHLY, CDR2 FYNNEI. CDR3 region: CASTHRVNYGYTF. CDR3 nucleotides: TGTGCCAGCACCCACAGGGTCAACTATGGCTACACCTTC.